This is a list of T cell receptor beta chains from one sample in a study of graft-versus-host responses after intestinal transplantation. Only in-frame clones appear in the TCRdb table, and some are missing; sequencing was by immunoSEQ multiplex PCR. Of 35,000 to 40,000 clones in the sample, 83% were seen once. The sample in question was PBMCs, obtained 1,000 to 1,200 days after transplant. The receptors were gathered from a human patient who received an intestinal transplant, so some T cells may come from the graft donor. Both conserved end residues are part of each CDR3. D genes are given only for firm matches. The size of a clone is reported for some rows only, either as once, few or many, or as a class for expanded clones.

D | J | length | size | V | CDR3 | DNA
TRBD1 | TRBJ1-2 | 14 | . | TRBV30 | CAWSVAGTGDGYTF | TGTGCCTGGAGTGTAGCCGGGACAGGGGATGGCTACACCTTC
TRBD2 | TRBJ2-1 | 20 | . | TRBV7-8 | CASSFPVLAPTQVSYNEQFF | TGTGCCAGCAGCTTCCCGGTACTAGCGCCTACGCAGGTCTCCTACAATGAGCAGTTCTTC
. | TRBJ2-7 | 21 | . | TRBV21-1 | CASSPGGPDRGLAPTRHEQYF | TGTGCCAGCAGCCCGGGGGGCCCGGACAGGGGACTAGCGCCGACGCGGCACGAGCAGTACTTC
TRBD2 | TRBJ2-1 | 17 | . | TRBV5-1 | CASSLESGGSSYNEQFF | TGCGCCAGCAGCTTGGAATCGGGGGGAAGCTCCTACAATGAGCAGTTCTTC
. | TRBJ1-1 | 14 | few | TRBV6-5 | CASLSMTANTEAFF | TGTGCCAGCTTGTCTATGACGGCGAACACTGAAGCTTTCTTT
TRBD1 | TRBJ1-3 | 15 | . | TRBV6-1 | CASSETGIGGNTIYF | TGTGCCAGCAGTGAGACAGGGATTGGTGGAAACACCATATATTTT
. | TRBJ1-2 | 13 | . | TRBV10-3 | CAISGSTNYGYTF | TGTGCCATCTCCGGGAGTACGAACTATGGCTACACCTTC
. | TRBJ2-2 | 14 | few | TRBV27 | CASSFFGGTGELFF | TGTGCCAGCAGTTTCTTTGGGGGCACCGGGGAGCTGTTTTTT
TRBD1 | TRBJ1-2 | 13 | . | TRBV19 | CASSLQGWNGYTF | TGTGCCAGTAGTTTACAGGGGTGGAATGGCTACACCTTC
TRBD2 | TRBJ2-3 | 16 | . | TRBV6-4 | CASSDIAGANTDTQYF | TGTGCCAGCAGTGACATAGCGGGGGCCAACACAGATACGCAGTATTTT
TRBD1 | TRBJ2-2 | 15 | . | TRBV28 | CASRSGQGGAGELFF | TGTGCCAGCAGATCGGGACAGGGTGGGGCCGGGGAGCTGTTTTTT
. | TRBJ2-1 | 13 | . | TRBV25-1 | CASSESAGNEQFF | TGTGCCAGCAGTGAATCGGCGGGGAATGAGCAGTTCTTC
TRBD1 | TRBJ1-3 | 16 | . | TRBV5-6 | CVSSLYDREFGNTIYF | TGTGTCAGCAGCTTGTACGACAGGGAATTTGGAAACACCATATATTTT
. | TRBJ2-1 | 13 | . | TRBV15 | CAISRAVYNEQFF | TGTGCCATCAGCAGAGCCGTATACAATGAGCAGTTCTTC
. | TRBJ2-3 | 15 | . | TRBV9 | CASSVSGQYTDTQYF | TGTGCCAGCAGCGTATCGGGGCAGTATACAGATACGCAGTATTTT
TRBD1 | TRBJ2-1 | 15 | . | TRBV5-4 | CASSLGDRTYNEQFF | TGTGCCAGCAGCTTGGGGGACAGAACCTACAATGAGCAGTTCTTC
. | TRBJ1-4 | 15 | . | TRBV27 | CASSPSGAHGEKLFF | TGTGCCAGCAGTCCCTCGGGGGCGCACGGTGAAAAACTGTTTTTT
TRBD1 | TRBJ1-2 | 17 | . | TRBV28 | CASSWARTGNRYYGYTF | TGTGCCAGCAGTTGGGCCCGGACAGGGAACCGGTACTATGGCTACACCTTC
TRBD1 | TRBJ2-1 | 16 | . | TRBV18 | CASSPQWAGGSGEQFF | TGTGCCAGCTCACCACAATGGGCAGGGGGCTCGGGTGAGCAGTTCTTC
TRBD1 | TRBJ1-2 | 12 | . | TRBV6-5 | CASSPDRGGYTF | TGTGCCAGCAGCCCGGACAGGGGAGGCTACACCTTC
TRBD2 | TRBJ2-7 | 16 | . | TRBV19 | CASSPQGLAFALEQYF | TGTGCCAGTAGTCCGCAGGGACTAGCCTTCGCTCTCGAGCAGTACTTC
. | TRBJ1-5 | 16 | medium-sized | TRBV4-1 | CASSQEPGQINQPQHF | TGCGCCAGCAGCCAGGAGCCGGGACAAATCAATCAGCCCCAGCATTTT
. | TRBJ2-5 | 13 | . | TRBV15 | CATSRENGETQYF | TGTGCCACCAGCAGAGAGAATGGAGAGACCCAGTACTTC
. | TRBJ2-7 | 14 | . | TRBV5-1 | CASSLGLHAYEQYF | TGCGCCAGCAGCTTGGGACTGCATGCCTACGAGCAGTACTTC
TRBD1 | TRBJ1-5 | 14 | medium-sized | TRBV13 | CASSLGQGNQPQHF | TGTGCCAGCAGCTTGGGACAGGGCAATCAGCCCCAGCATTTT
TRBD2 | TRBJ2-7 | 13 | few | TRBV7-9 | CASRTSGGYEQYF | TGTGCCAGCAGGACTAGCGGGGGCTACGAGCAGTACTTC
. | TRBJ1-1 | 15 | . | TRBV30 | CAWSVPAGWDTEAFF | TGTGCCTGGAGTGTACCCGCAGGTTGGGACACTGAAGCTTTCTTT
. | TRBJ1-5 | 15 | . | TRBV19 | CASRMDSNGGQPQHF | TGTGCCAGTAGGATGGACTCAAACGGTGGGCAGCCCCAGCATTTT
. | TRBJ1-1 | 15 | . | TRBV5-8 | CASSLSAGWVTEAFF | TGTGCCAGCAGCTTGTCGGCAGGGTGGGTCACTGAAGCTTTCTTT
TRBD1 | TRBJ1-5 | 14 | once | TRBV27 | CASSLGQGNQPQHF | TGTGCCAGCAGTTTGGGACAGGGGAATCAGCCCCAGCATTTT
TRBD2 | TRBJ2-7 | 15 | . | TRBV5-1 | CASRPGLAGVYEQYF | TGCGCCAGCAGACCCGGACTAGCGGGAGTGTACGAGCAGTACTTC
. | TRBJ2-1 | 15 | . | TRBV11-2 | CASSRGGASYNEQFF | TGTGCCAGCAGCCGGGGCGGGGCGTCCTACAATGAGCAGTTCTTC
. | TRBJ2-5 | 14 | . | TRBV7-9 | CASSLDTPGETQYF | TGTGCCAGCAGCTTAGACACCCCTGGGGAGACCCAGTACTTC
. | TRBJ1-2 | 15 | . | TRBV4-2 | CASSQTRVQNYGYTF | TGTGCCAGCAGCCAAACGAGGGTGCAAAACTATGGCTACACCTTC
TRBD2 | TRBJ2-3 | 16 | . | TRBV5-1 | CASISLPGGGTDTQYF | TGCGCCAGCATTTCGCTTCCGGGGGGTGGCACAGATACGCAGTATTTT
. | TRBJ2-5 | 15 | . | TRBV11-2 | CASSLAGHSQETQYF | TGTGCCAGCAGCTTAGCAGGACACTCCCAAGAGACCCAGTACTTC
. | TRBJ1-1 | 14 | . | TRBV10-3 | CAISPDSPNTEAFF | TGTGCCATCAGTCCTGACAGTCCCAACACTGAAGCTTTCTTT
. | TRBJ2-5 | 13 | once | TRBV19 | CASSINGQETQYF | TGTGCCAGTAGTATCAACGGCCAAGAGACCCAGTACTTC
. | TRBJ2-5 | 14 | . | TRBV10-3 | CAISEWGTQETQYF | TGTGCCATCAGTGAGTGGGGGACCCAAGAGACCCAGTACTTC
. | TRBJ1-3 | 15 | . | TRBV7-2 | CASSLLSGAGNTIYF | TGTGCCAGCAGCTTATTGTCAGGGGCTGGAAACACCATATATTTT
TRBD2 | TRBJ2-5 | 15 | once | TRBV19 | CASSIELAGTETQYF | TGTGCCAGTAGTATAGAACTAGCGGGGACAGAGACCCAGTACTTC
. | TRBJ1-1 | 15 | . | TRBV5-4 | CASSLQGGLNTEAFF | TGTGCCAGCAGCTTACAGGGAGGCTTGAACACTGAAGCTTTCTTT
. | TRBJ2-7 | 15 | . | TRBV5-4 | CASSQEAAVNFQQYF | TGTGCCAGCAGCCAAGAGGCCGCGGTGAATTTCCAGCAGTACTTC
. | TRBJ2-2 | 12 | . | TRBV2 | CAISGGTGELFF | TGTGCCATCAGCGGTGGGACCGGGGAGCTGTTTTTT
TRBD2 | TRBJ2-1 | 18 | . | TRBV11-3 | CASSLGTSGIGSYNEQFF | TGTGCCAGCAGCTTGGGGACTAGCGGGATCGGGTCCTACAATGAGCAGTTCTTC